What follows are 19 T cell receptor beta chains derived from one specimen sequenced in a study of T cells after posttransplantation cyclophosphamide. Only in-frame clones appear in the TCRdb table, and some are missing; sequencing was by immunoSEQ multiplex PCR. Reported are about 40,000 clones, none seen only once; the ten largest carry 4.5%. Sequencing was done on a sample of PBMCs. The receptors shown here come from a woman aged 50 to 65 in good health and a related stem cell transplant donor.

This clone occurred many times. The V and J genes are TRBV30 and TRBJ1-2, with D unresolved. The CDR3 has 11 residues. Germline V lookup: CDR1 GTSNPN, CDR2 SVGIG (reference sequence). The V and J ends lost 5 bases and 6 bases respectively, with 10 bases between them. As DNA, the CDR3 is TGTGCCTGGGTCCGGTTAAATGGCTACACCTTC. This gives the protein CAWVRLNGYTF.

This clone has a count of ten or more. The rearrangement links TRBV18 to TRBJ1-2; tentative D call: TRBD1 (6 bases). The V gene lost 6 bases and the J gene lost 3 bases, with 11 bases spanning the gap. Germline values: CDR1 KGHSH, CDR2 LQKENI. The CDR3 loop spans 13 amino acids. The CDR3 DNA reads as TGTGCCAGCTCCACGGGACAATACTATGGCTACACCTTC. This translates into CASSTGQYYGYTF. The variable domain in full, completed from reference TRBV18 and TRBJ1-2, reads NAGVMQNPRHLVRRRGQEARLRCSPMKGHSHVYWYRQLPEEGLKFMVYLQKENIIDESGMPKERFSAEFPKEGPSILRIQQVVRGDSAAYFCASSTGQYYGYTFGSGTRLTVV.

This clone was seen many times. V and J are TRBV4-1 and TRBJ1-2, with D perhaps matching TRBD1 (6 bases). Trimming removed 8 bases at V and 6 bases at J, with 16 bases between. This CDR3 is 13 amino acids long. Germline CDR1 is MGHRA and CDR2 is YSYEKL. In nucleotides, the CDR3 is TGCGCCAGCGTATCCACGGGGGGCGATGGCTACACCTTC. It specifies CASVSTGGDGYTF.

This clone occurred many times. This chain joins TRBV6-1 and TRBJ2-1; weak D call: TRBD2 (5 bases). The CDR3 extends over 14 amino acids. V was shortened by 4 bases and J by 4 bases, with 11 bases between the two germline ends. The V gene's germline CDR1 is MNHNS and CDR2 SASEGT. The CDR3 DNA reads as TGTGCCAGCAGTGCTAGCTGGGGATACAATGAGCAGTTCTTC. The encoded protein is CASSASWGYNEQFF.

This clone was seen many times. This sequence joins TRBV5-1 and TRBJ2-7; 10 nucleotides agree with TRBD2. V was clipped by 3 bases and J by 6 bases; unmatched bases: 18. Germline assignment: CDR1 SGHRS and CDR2 YFSETQ. The CDR3 covers 18 residues. CDR3 DNA sequence: TGCGCCAGCAGCTGGGGGTTGGTAGCGGGAGGCCAATTTCCCGAGCAGTACTTC. Protein sequence: CASSWGLVAGGQFPEQYF.

There are many counts of this clone. The chain links TRBV27 to TRBJ1-3; D is undetermined. The CDR3 is made up of 13 amino acids. Trimming took off 8 bases at V and 2 bases at J, with 10 bases between the two ends. Germline-derived CDR1 and CDR2 are MNHEY and SMNVEV (reference sequence). In DNA, the CDR3 is TGTGCCAGCGTGGACTCCCCTGGAAACACCATATATTTT. Amino acids: CASVDSPGNTIYF.

In its sample, this clone was seen many times. V is TRBV5-1 and J is TRBJ2-6; D not resolved. Trimming removed 7 bases at V and 3 bases at J, with 14 bases between. CDR1 is SGHRS and CDR2 is YFSETQ in the germline V gene. The CDR3 has 15 residues. The CDR3 is CASGSGDGGANVLTF. The CDR3 DNA sequence: TGCGCCAGCGGATCAGGTGACGGTGGGGCCAACGTCCTGACTTTC.

At least ten counts were recorded for this clone. V usage is TRBV5-5 and J usage is TRBJ1-6; TRBD1 is a possible D gene (6 bases). Trimming shortened V by 4 bases and J by 0 bases, and 20 bases separated the two germline ends. Germline values: CDR1 SGHKS, CDR2 YYEKEE (reference sequence). The CDR3 contains 19 residues. The CDR3 bases are TGTGCCAGCAGCCTTAGGTTACAGGGCGCGAGCTCCTATAATTCACCCCTCCACTTT. As protein: CASSLRLQGASSYNSPLHF.

This sequence joins TRBV5-4 and TRBJ2-5, with 13 bases fitting TRBD2. The J call is uncertain, as TRBJ2-7 better fits the DNA end. This CDR3 contains 20 residues. Looked up from germline, CDR1 is SGHNT and CDR2 is YYREEE (reference sequence). CDR3 region: CASSHRRGLAGSPDSYEQYF. CDR3 sequence (DNA): TGTGCCAGCAGCCACCGACGGGGACTAGCGGGGTCACCCGACTCCTACGAGCAGTACTTC.

This clone was detected many times. The rearrangement joins TRBV7-3 to TRBJ1-1; D possibly corresponds to TRBD1 (5 bases). The length of the CDR3 is 12 residues. Germline CDR1 is SGHTA and CDR2 is FQGTGA. Between the trimmed V and J ends, which lost 7 bases and 7 bases, there was a span of 13 bases. CDR3 residues: CASMGQGGEAFF. CDR3 bases: TGTGCCAGCATGGGGCAGGGCGGTGAAGCTTTCTTT.

This clone was detected only a few times. The genes are TRBV6-6 and TRBJ1-2; TRBD1 might be the D (5 bases). Germline CDR1 MNHNY, CDR2 SVGAGI (reference sequence). The CDR3 has 12 residues. The V end was cut by 8 bases, the J end by 2 bases, with 9 bases between. The CDR3 nucleotides are TGTGCCAGCCGGAGGGGAAACTATGGCTACACCTTC. Its translation is CASRRGNYGYTF.

This clone came up many times. This chain's CDR3 is CAIAGQGVNQPQHF. CDR3 sequence (DNA): TGTGCCATCGCGGGACAGGGAGTGAATCAGCCCCAGCATTTT. V usage is TRBV10-3 and J usage is TRBJ1-5, with TRBD1 matching 9 bases. V was pared by 8 bases and J by 4 bases, with 6 bases of the junction left unmatched. Germline V lookup: CDR1 ENHRY, CDR2 SYGVKD. The CDR3 length is 14 residues.

There are many counts of this clone. This chain uses TRBV2 with TRBJ1-5; 7 bases match TRBD1. The CDR3 consists of 13 residues. Trimming took 6 bases from V and 4 from J; bases not matched to a gene: 3. The germline gives CDR1 SNHLY, CDR2 FYNNEI. The CDR3 coding sequence is TGTGCCAGCAGCCTACAGGGGAATCAGCCCCAGCATTTT. As protein: CASSLQGNQPQHF.

This clone was counted at least ten times. The gene calls are TRBV19 and TRBJ2-7, with 8 bases aligning to TRBD1. This CDR3 region has 15 residues. With 5 bases clipped from V and 0 bases from J, the junction kept 6 bases outside the gene matches. CDR1 and CDR2 from the germline V gene are LNHDA and SQIVND (reference sequence). CDR3 protein: CASSGGTGVSYEQYF. Here the CDR3 DNA reads TGTGCCAGTAGTGGGGGGACAGGAGTCTCCTACGAGCAGTACTTC.

This clone was seen at least ten times. The chain couples TRBV6-1 to TRBJ2-7, with 7 bases fitting TRBD1. Per the germline V gene, CDR1 is MNHNS and CDR2 is SASEGT. With V trimmed by 7 bases and J by 2 bases, 5 bases remained unmatched. CDR3 length: 13 residues. The CDR3, as DNA: TGTGCCAGCAAAGGGGACAGCACCTACGAGCAGTACTTC. Its protein product is CASKGDSTYEQYF.

This clone came up many times. CDR3 sequence: CASSEVFRNGYTF. Written as DNA, the CDR3 is TGTGCCAGCAGTGAAGTTTTCAGGAATGGCTACACCTTC. This chain links TRBV6-1 with TRBJ1-2; D uncertain. The CDR3 has 13 residues. V was cut by 1 base and J by 6 bases, with 9 bases left in between. The germline gives CDR1 MNHNS, CDR2 SASEGT.

This clone was counted many times. CDR3 loop: CASSWDREGGELFF. The CDR3 DNA is TGTGCCAGCAGTTGGGACAGGGAGGGCGGGGAGCTGTTTTTT. This chain links TRBV27 with TRBJ2-2; 9 bases map to TRBD1. Germline V lookup: CDR1 MNHEY, CDR2 SMNVEV (reference sequence). This CDR3 has 14 amino acids. V lost 4 bases and J lost 7; bases outside the gene matches: 4.

This clone showed up many times. The chain is built from TRBV28 and TRBJ2-7, with a possible D match to TRBD1 (5 bases). Trimming took 7 bases from V and 3 from J, leaving 22 bases between them. This CDR3 is built from 16 residues. Germline CDR1 and CDR2: MDHEN and SYDVKM. The CDR3 reads CASNAMGRGRDYEQYF. For the CDR3, the DNA is TGTGCCAGCAACGCAATGGGTAGGGGCAGAGACTACGAGCAGTACTTC.

This clone was recorded at least ten times. The rearrangement uses TRBV7-2 and TRBJ2-5; 7 nucleotides align to TRBD2. Germline V gene sequence: CDR1 SGHTA, CDR2 FQGNSA. V was pared by 1 base and J by 4 bases, with 0 bases of the junction left unmatched. This CDR3 region has 13 residues. CDR3 region: CASSLGEGETQYF. CDR3 DNA sequence: TGTGCCAGCAGCTTAGGGGAGGGAGAGACCCAGTACTTC.